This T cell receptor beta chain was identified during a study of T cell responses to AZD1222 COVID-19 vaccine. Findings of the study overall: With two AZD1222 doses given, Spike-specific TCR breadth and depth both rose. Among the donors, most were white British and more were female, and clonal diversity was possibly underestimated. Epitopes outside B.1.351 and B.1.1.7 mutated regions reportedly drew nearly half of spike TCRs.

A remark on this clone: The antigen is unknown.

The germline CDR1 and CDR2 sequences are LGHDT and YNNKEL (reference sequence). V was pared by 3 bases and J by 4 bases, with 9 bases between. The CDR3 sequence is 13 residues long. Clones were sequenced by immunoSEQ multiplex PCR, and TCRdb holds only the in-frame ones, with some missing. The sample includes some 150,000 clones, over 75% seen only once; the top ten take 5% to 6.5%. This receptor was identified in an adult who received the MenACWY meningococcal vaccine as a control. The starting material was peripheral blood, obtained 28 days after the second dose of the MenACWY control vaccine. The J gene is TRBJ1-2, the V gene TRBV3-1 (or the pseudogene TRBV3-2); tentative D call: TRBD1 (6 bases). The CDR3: CASSHQGTYGYTF. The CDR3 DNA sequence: TGTGCCAGCAGCCACCAGGGGACCTATGGCTACACCTTC.